Below, 21 T cell receptor beta chains from the same sample are listed, as sequenced in a study of blood T cell repertoires in COVID-19. Sequencing was performed with immunoSEQ multiplex PCR; in TCRdb, only in-frame clones are kept and a portion is missing. This table has some 190,000 clones, more than 75% appearing once. The sample taken for sequencing was PBMCs or T cells enriched from blood (not recorded which). These receptor sequences come from a man aged 40-49 years with acute COVID-19.

A single count supports this clone. This chain's CDR3 is CASSPKDREVETQYF. The CDR3 bases are TGTGCCAGCAGCCCCAAGGACAGGGAGGTTGAGACCCAGTACTTC. This chain links TRBV7-9 with TRBJ2-5; 8 bases line up with TRBD1. This CDR3 contains 15 residues. CDR1 and CDR2 (germline): SEHNR, FQNEAQ (reference sequence). The V gene end was trimmed by 5 bases and the J gene end by 5 bases; junction bases not matched to a gene: 10.

CDR3 sequence: CAWGQAKIYEQYF. DNA for the CDR3: TGTGCCTGGGGACAGGCTAAAATCTACGAGCAGTACTTC. This chain connects TRBV30 to TRBJ2-7, with 7 bases lining up with TRBD1. The CDR3 length is 13 residues. V trimming: 5 bases; J trimming: 3 bases; junction bases outside the gene matches: 7. Germline CDR1 is GTSNPN and CDR2 is SVGIG (reference sequence). The full variable domain, with the rest looked up from reference TRBV30 and TRBJ2-7, is SQTIHQWPATLVQPVGSPLSLECTVEGTSNPNLYWYRQAAGRGLQLLFYSVGIGQISSEVPQNLSASRPQDRQFILSSKKLLLSDSGFYLCAWGQAKIYEQYFGPGTRLTVT.

This clone was counted ten times or more. The chain joins TRBV24-1 to TRBJ1-5; TRBD1 matches at 8 bases. V dropped 3 bases and J dropped 5; count of bases not matched to a gene: 5. The length of the CDR3 is 15 residues. CDR1 is KGHDR and CDR2 is SFDVKD in the germline V gene. The CDR3 DNA reads TGTGCCACCAGTGATCCGGGACAGGCTTATCAGCCCCAGCATTTT. Amino acids: CATSDPGQAYQPQHF.

This chain uses TRBV20-1 with TRBJ2-7, with unresolved D. The CDR3 is 10 amino acids. V was trimmed by 3 bases and J by 6 bases, leaving 6 bases between them. Germline CDR1 is DFQATT and CDR2 is SNEGSKA (reference sequence). The chain's CDR3 is CSASFREQYF. DNA for the CDR3: TGCAGTGCTAGTTTCCGCGAGCAGTACTTC.

This chain joins TRBV27 and TRBJ2-1; TRBD1 matches at 9 bases. This CDR3 spans 11 amino acids. The V gene end was trimmed by 6 bases and the J gene end by 15 bases; junction bases not matched to a gene: 6. CDR1 is MNHEY, CDR2 SMNVEV, per germline (reference sequence). For the CDR3, the DNA is TGTGCCAGCAGCACAGGGGGCGCGAGGTTCTTC. Translation: CASSTGGARFF.

The chain uses TRBV24-1 and TRBJ2-2; 7 nucleotides align to TRBD2. V trimming: 6 bases; J trimming: 5 bases; junction bases outside the gene matches: 5. Per the germline V gene, CDR1 is KGHDR and CDR2 is SFDVKD. The CDR3 loop spans 14 amino acids. CDR3 bases: TGTGCCACCAGTCGCAGGCGGGGGACCGGGGAGCTGTTTTTT. Its translation: CATSRRRGTGELFF.

The J gene is TRBJ1-6, the V gene TRBV4-3; 9 positions agree with TRBD1. The J segment lost 7 bases and the V segment lost 8 bases, leaving 3 bases of the junction unmatched. Germline CDR1 is LGHNA and CDR2 is YSLEER. This CDR3 contains 13 residues. Written as DNA, the CDR3 is TGCGCCAGCCGGGACAGGGAAAATTCACCCCTCCACTTT. This codes for CASRDRENSPLHF.

V gene TRBV29-1 combines with J gene TRBJ1-2, with D maybe TRBD1 (5 bases). V dropped 5 bases and J dropped 8 bases, with 12 bases sitting between them. CDR1 is SQVTM, CDR2 ANQGSEA, per germline. The CDR3 has 11 amino acids. The CDR3 protein is CSVQAGVGYTF. DNA for the CDR3: TGCAGCGTTCAGGCGGGGGTCGGCTACACCTTC.

The V call is TRBV2, the J call TRBJ2-3, with 7 bases identical to TRBD2. Germline loops: CDR1 SNHLY, CDR2 FYNNEI. Unmatched junction bases numbered 7, after V lost 4 bases and J lost 0 bases. The CDR3 is made up of 16 amino acids. DNA of the CDR3: TGTGCCAGCAGTGTCGAGACTAGCTCGAGCACAGATACGCAGTATTTT. Protein product: CASSVETSSSTDTQYF. Complete variable domain (other parts from reference TRBV2 and TRBJ2-3): EPEVTQTPSHQVTQMGQEVILRCVPISNHLYFYWYRQILGQKVEFLVSFYNNEISEKSEIFDDQFSVERPDGSNFTLKIRSTKLEDSAMYFCASSVETSSSTDTQYFGPGTRLTVL.

The sample holds one count of this clone. The V gene is TRBV7-3, the J gene TRBJ2-1; 14 bases line up with TRBD2. The CDR3 sequence is 17 residues long. The germline gives CDR1 SGHTA, CDR2 FQGTGA. J lost 7 bases, V lost 4 bases, and 9 bases had no gene match. Here the CDR3 reads CASSSRLAGGPRNEQFF. The DNA of the CDR3 is TGTGCCAGCAGCTCACGACTAGCGGGAGGGCCCAGGAATGAGCAGTTCTTC.

The chain links TRBV20-1 to TRBJ1-1; D gene unclear. Germline V gene lookup returns CDR1 DFQATT and CDR2 SNEGSKA (reference sequence). The V end was cut by 3 bases, the J end by 1 base, with 3 bases between. This CDR3 region has 11 residues. The CDR3 bases are TGCAGTGCTAGGAGGAACACTGAAGCTTTCTTT. This codes for CSARRNTEAFF.

The CDR3 sequence is CAWSGRGFGTEAFF. In DNA form, the CDR3 reads TGTGCCTGGAGCGGAAGAGGGTTCGGCACTGAAGCTTTCTTT. The chain links TRBV30 to TRBJ1-1; D remains unclear. CDR1 is GTSNPN, CDR2 SVGIG, per germline (reference sequence). V was shortened by 3 bases and J by 4 bases, with 15 bases between the two germline ends. This CDR3 region has 14 residues.

J is TRBJ2-1 and V is TRBV6-2 or TRBV6-3; tentative D call: TRBD2 (6 bases). In germline, CDR1 is MNHEY, CDR2 SVGEGT. V was clipped by 2 bases and J by 3 bases, with 20 bases between them. The CDR3 totals 18 residues. CDR3: CASSYTPGTPVGYNEQFF. CDR3 bases: TGTGCCAGCAGTTACACCCCTGGGACTCCGGTAGGCTACAATGAGCAGTTCTTC.

The rearrangement links TRBV2 to TRBJ2-1; D is perhaps TRBD2 (5 bases). CDR3 length: 16 residues. Germline V lookup: CDR1 SNHLY, CDR2 FYNNEI. CDR3 amino acids: CATELGLRPPTMTQFF. DNA of the CDR3: TGTGCTACGGAACTAGGCCTACGTCCTCCCACAATGACTCAGTTCTTC. The entire variable domain, with the rest obtained from reference TRBV2 and TRBJ2-1, is as follows: EPEVTQTPSHQVTQMGQEVILRCVPISNHLYFYWYRQILGQKVEFLVSFYNNEISEKSEIFDDQFSVERPDGSNFTLKIRSTKLEDSAMYFCATELGLRPPTMTQFFGPGTRLTVL.

This clone was detected a few times. The V and J genes are TRBV3-1 (or the pseudogene TRBV3-2) and TRBJ1-3, with no clear D. The germline V and J ends were trimmed by 1 base and 0 bases, with 10 bases remaining between them. There are 16 residues in the CDR3. Germline lookup yields CDR1 LGHDT and CDR2 YNNKEL (reference sequence). The CDR3 spells CASSQAGGISGNTIYF. CDR3 bases: TGTGCCAGCAGCCAAGCGGGAGGGATCTCTGGAAACACCATATATTTT.

CDR3 DNA sequence: TGTGCCAGCAGCCCCCGGACAGCTTCGGGCGAGCAGTACTTC. Its translation is CASSPRTASGEQYF. The chain recombines TRBV9 with TRBJ2-7, with a tentative D call TRBD1 (6 bases). Trimming took 4 bases from V and 6 from J, leaving 17 bases between them. The CDR3 has 14 amino acids. The germline CDR1 and CDR2 sequences are SGDLS and YYNGEE.

The chain links TRBV19 to TRBJ2-1; 8 bases are a match to TRBD1. Germline values: CDR1 LNHDA, CDR2 SQIVND (reference sequence). CDR3 length: 13 amino acids. V was clipped by 6 bases and J by 7 bases; unmatched bases: 5. The CDR3 sequence is CASRRQGLNEQFF. In DNA, the CDR3 is TGTGCCAGTAGGAGACAGGGGTTGAATGAGCAGTTCTTC.

This clone was picked up a small number of times. The V and J genes are TRBV7-8 and TRBJ1-3; no firm D call. The CDR3 loop spans 14 amino acids. V shed 5 bases and J shed 1 base, with 9 bases lying between them. Germline loops: CDR1 SGHVS, CDR2 FQNEAQ. The CDR3 here is CASSVTGSGNTIYF. Written as DNA, the CDR3 is TGTGCCAGCAGCGTAACCGGGTCTGGAAACACCATATATTTT. Full variable domain (outside the CDR3, taken from reference TRBV7-8 and TRBJ1-3): GAGVSQSPRYKVAKRGQDVALRCDPISGHVSLFWYQQALGQGPEFLTYFQNEAQLDKSGLPSDRFFAERPEGSVSTLKIQRTQQEDSAVYLCASSVTGSGNTIYFGEGSWLTVV.

This chain joins TRBV12-3 or TRBV12-4 and TRBJ2-1, with D hard to call. This CDR3 region has 13 residues. The V and J ends lost 5 bases and 6 bases respectively, with 11 bases between them. CDR3 nucleotide sequence: TGTGCCAGCAGTCCCCTCAGCGTCAATGAGCAGTTCTTC. Amino acids: CASSPLSVNEQFF.

CDR3 residues: CASGLVTSGRYEQYF. DNA for the CDR3: TGTGCCAGCGGACTGGTAACTAGCGGGAGGTACGAGCAGTACTTC. The chain combines TRBV2 with TRBJ2-7, with TRBD2 identical over 12 bases. Losses at the gene ends were 8 bases for V and 4 bases for J; bases not matched to a gene: 9. The CDR3 is 15 amino acids. Germline CDR1 is SNHLY and CDR2 is FYNNEI. The full variable domain, in which reference TRBV2 and TRBJ2-7 provide the parts outside the CDR3, is EPEVTQTPSHQVTQMGQEVILRCVPISNHLYFYWYRQILGQKVEFLVSFYNNEISEKSEIFDDQFSVERPDGSNFTLKIRSTKLEDSAMYFCASGLVTSGRYEQYFGPGTRLTVT.

The chain uses TRBV24-1 and TRBJ2-5, with 10 bases aligning to TRBD2. After removal of 5 bases from V and 3 bases from J, the junction contained 8 bases not matched to a gene. Germline CDR1 reads KGHDR; CDR2 reads SFDVKD. There are 16 residues in the CDR3. The CDR3 nucleotides are TGTGCCACCAGTGGGGGCCGGACTAGCGGCAAAGAGACCCAGTACTTC. The encoded protein is CATSGGRTSGKETQYF.